The 23 T cell receptor beta chains in this list originate from one sample, sequenced in a study of blood T cell repertoires in COVID-19. Sequenced by immunoSEQ multiplex PCR; TCRdb stores in-frame clones only, minus some. The table records around 500,000 clones, 70% to 90% of them present only once. Sequencing input: peripheral blood. Receptor source: a human donor in a cohort sampled during active COVID-19.

The chain couples TRBV21-1 to TRBJ2-2; the D call in the table, TRBD2, was not verified against the DNA. TRBV21-1 is recorded as a pseudogene. This CDR3 spans 23 amino acids. The CDR3 is CASSKVTRERPLSSGNNTGELFF. CDR3 bases: TGTGCCAGCAGCAAAGTAACTCGCGAACGGCCCCTCTCTAGCGGGAATAACACCGGGGAGCTGTTTTTT.

This chain joins TRBV6-5 and TRBJ2-5, with a tentative D call TRBD2 (6 bases). The CDR3 length is 13 residues. V shed 2 bases and J shed 4 bases, with 8 bases lying between them. Germline lookup yields CDR1 MNHEY and CDR2 SVGAGI. Here the CDR3 reads CASSYGTLETQYF. In DNA, the CDR3 is TGTGCCAGCAGTTACGGGACTTTAGAGACCCAGTACTTC.

V gene TRBV30 combines with J gene TRBJ1-2; 9 bases match TRBD1. V shed 3 bases, J shed 7 bases, and the junction held 9 bases outside the gene matches. The CDR3 contains 14 residues. CDR1 GTSNPN and CDR2 SVGIG come from the germline V gene (reference sequence). As DNA, the CDR3 is TGTGCCTGGAGGGGCCCGGGACAGGGTTTTGGCTACACCTTC. Translation gives CAWRGPGQGFGYTF.

This clone was found a few times. Other DNA variants within this sample encode the same CDR3. The rearrangement uses TRBV5-1 and TRBJ2-5; D not certain. Trimming shortened V by 2 bases and J by 4 bases, and 3 bases separated the two germline ends. The CDR3 is 11 residues long. Germline V lookup: CDR1 SGHRS, CDR2 YFSETQ. CDR3 protein: CASSFRETQYF. The CDR3 nucleotides are TGCGCCAGCAGCTTTCGAGAGACCCAGTACTTC.

The rearrangement joins TRBV28 to TRBJ2-2, with 8 nucleotides matching TRBD1. Losses at the gene ends were 5 bases for V and 5 bases for J; bases not matched to a gene: 4. The CDR3 consists of 14 residues. Germline V gives CDR1 MDHEN, CDR2 SYDVKM. CDR3 loop: CASSGTGGTGELFF. The CDR3 DNA is TGTGCCAGCAGTGGGACAGGAGGAACCGGGGAGCTGTTTTTT.

The chain employs TRBV5-1 and TRBJ2-2, with D tentatively TRBD2 (6 bases). The CDR3 spans 15 residues. Germline V CDR1 and CDR2: SGHRS, YFSETQ. V gave up 4 bases and J gave up 0 bases, with 10 bases separating them. The CDR3 region has the DNA TGCGCCAGCAGCCGATCGGGGGCGAACACCGGGGAGCTGTTTTTT. It is translated as CASSRSGANTGELFF. The full variable domain, rest sourced from reference TRBV5-1 and TRBJ2-2, is KAGVTQTPRYLIKTRGQQVTLSCSPISGHRSVSWYQQTPGQGLQFLFEYFSETQRNKGNFPGRFSGRQFSNSRSEMNVSTLELGDSALYLCASSRSGANTGELFFGEGSRLTVL.

J is TRBJ1-4 and V is TRBV5-5; 9 nucleotides agree with TRBD1. The CDR3 consists of 20 residues. Trimming cost V 4 bases and J 3 bases; bases outside gene matches: 19. The V gene's germline CDR1 is SGHKS and CDR2 YYEKEE (reference sequence). The CDR3 DNA is TGTGCCAGCAGCCCACGACCGGGACAGGGCCTTTGGCGGGCTAATGAAAAACTGTTTTTT. Encoded protein: CASSPRPGQGLWRANEKLFF.

In this sample, this clone turned up once. The chain couples TRBV7-9 to TRBJ2-5; no clear D. Trimming stripped 1 base from V and 4 bases from J, with 7 bases between. This CDR3 contains 13 residues. The germline CDR1 and CDR2 sequences are SEHNR and FQNEAQ (reference sequence). CDR3: CASSLVGSETQYF. The CDR3 bases are TGTGCCAGCAGCTTAGTCGGGTCAGAGACCCAGTACTTC.

This clone has only a few counts. The V call is TRBV6-5, the J call TRBJ1-1; D is possibly TRBD1 (5 bases). CDR1 MNHEY and CDR2 SVGAGI come from the germline V gene. This CDR3 is built from 14 residues. V was cut by 1 base and J by 4 bases, with 10 bases left in between. Here the CDR3 DNA reads TGTGCCAGCAGTTACTGGCAGGGAGGCACTGAAGCTTTCTTT. Protein: CASSYWQGGTEAFF.

This clone has a handful of counts. The CDR3: CASSPDSGVRAFF. CDR3 nucleotide sequence: TGTGCCAGCAGCCCCGACAGCGGGGTTAGAGCTTTCTTT. V and J are TRBV3-1 (or the pseudogene TRBV3-2) and TRBJ1-1; D is perhaps TRBD1 (5 bases). The CDR3 has 13 amino acids. Between the trimmed V and J ends, which lost 4 bases and 10 bases, there was a span of 16 bases. Per germline, CDR1 LGHDT and CDR2 YNNKEL (reference sequence).

This clone has just a few counts. The gene calls are TRBV20-1 and TRBJ2-5; 13 nucleotides line up with TRBD2. The V segment lost 6 bases and the J segment 2 bases; nucleotides outside the gene matches: 6. This CDR3 region has 15 residues. Germline V lookup: CDR1 DFQATT, CDR2 SNEGSKA (reference sequence). This chain's CDR3 is CSASTSGRDQETQYF. The CDR3 coding sequence is TGCAGTGCAAGTACTAGCGGGAGGGATCAAGAGACCCAGTACTTC.

As for this clone: This specimen includes other DNA sequences encoding the same CDR3. The rearrangement links TRBV7-9 to TRBJ2-5, with D tentatively TRBD2 (6 bases). The CDR3 extends over 15 amino acids. CDR1 is SEHNR, CDR2 FQNEAQ, per germline (reference sequence). V lost 1 base, J lost 0 bases, and 9 bases lay in between. For the CDR3, the DNA is TGTGCCAGCAGCTTAGTGGCGGGACACCAAGAGACCCAGTACTTC. Translated, it gives CASSLVAGHQETQYF.

The V and J genes are TRBV15 and TRBJ1-2, with D perhaps matching TRBD1 (5 bases). The CDR3 has 14 residues. V was pared by 0 bases and J by 6 bases, with 11 bases between. CDR1 is LNHNV, CDR2 YYDKDF, per germline (reference sequence). The CDR3 DNA reads TGTGCCACCAGCAGAGATCTGGCGGGGGATGGCTACACCTTC. The encoded protein is CATSRDLAGDGYTF.

The gene calls are TRBV5-4 and TRBJ2-1; TRBD2 agrees at 8 bases. CDR3 size: 15 residues. Losses at the gene ends were 5 bases for V and 2 bases for J; bases not matched to a gene: 6. Germline assignment: CDR1 SGHNT and CDR2 YYREEE (reference sequence). As DNA, the CDR3 is TGTGCCAGCAGAACCGGGGGGGAGGCCTACAATGAGCAGTTCTTC. It translates to CASRTGGEAYNEQFF.

The chain links TRBV15 to TRBJ1-2; D unresolved. In germline, CDR1 is LNHNV, CDR2 YYDKDF (reference sequence). V shed 0 bases and J shed 8 bases, with 19 bases lying between them. This CDR3 spans 16 amino acids. The CDR3, as DNA: TGTGCCACCAGCAGAGATTTTGGCGGCGCGGGGAGAGGCTACACCTTC. Residues: CATSRDFGGAGRGYTF.

The chain links TRBV7-9 to TRBJ1-4; D is possibly TRBD1 (5 bases). The CDR3 has 14 residues. Trimming took off 3 bases at V and 10 bases at J, with 15 bases between the two ends. The germline V gene encodes CDR1 SEHNR and CDR2 FQNEAQ (reference sequence). The CDR3 bases are TGTGCCAGCAGCTTTTGGCCCCTAAGGGGAAAACTGTTTTTT. Translating gives CASSFWPLRGKLFF.

The chain joins TRBV12-3 or TRBV12-4 to TRBJ1-1, with D unclear. The CDR3 loop spans 13 amino acids. The CDR3 sequence is CTSARGMNTEAFF. Written as DNA, the CDR3 is TGTACCTCAGCTCGAGGGATGAACACTGAAGCTTTCTTT.

Here the CDR3 DNA reads TGTGCCAGCACCCAGGGGACAGGCGAGTACAATGAGCAGTTCTTC. Translated, it gives CASTQGTGEYNEQFF. V gene TRBV7-2 combines with J gene TRBJ2-1; the match to TRBD1 covers 8 bases. This CDR3 has 15 residues. Trimming removed 7 bases from V and 4 bases from J; junction bases left unmatched: 9. Germline V gene lookup returns CDR1 SGHTA and CDR2 FQGNSA.

The chain couples TRBV28 to TRBJ2-1; D ambiguous. The V and J ends lost 8 bases and 10 bases respectively, with 15 bases between them. There are 12 residues in the CDR3. Germline V gene data show CDR1 as MDHEN and CDR2 as SYDVKM. CDR3: CASLLSSGEQFF. DNA of the CDR3: TGTGCCAGCCTACTATCTTCCGGGGAGCAGTTCTTC.

J is TRBJ1-2 and V is TRBV5-4, with 10 bases that match TRBD1. Germline CDR1 and CDR2: SGHNT and YYREEE (reference sequence). The CDR3 is 14 residues long. After removal of 4 bases from V and 4 bases from J, the junction contained 4 bases not matched to a gene. CDR3 DNA sequence: TGTGCCAGCAGCACGGACAGGGGGGGCTATGGCTACACCTTC. As protein: CASSTDRGGYGYTF.

This chain links TRBV7-2 with TRBJ2-1, with 7 bases identical to TRBD2. Trimming at V came to 1 base and at J to 10 bases, leaving 7 bases not matched to a gene. Germline loops: CDR1 SGHTA, CDR2 FQGNSA. There are 14 residues in the CDR3. The CDR3 region is CASSLGGGAGEQFF. The CDR3 nucleotides are TGTGCCAGCAGCTTAGGGGGCGGAGCGGGAGAGCAGTTCTTC.

CDR3 nucleotide sequence: TGTGCCAGCAGGCAGGGTGAGGACACAGATACGCAGTATTTT. This gives the protein CASRQGEDTDTQYF. The chain joins TRBV2 to TRBJ2-3; perhaps TRBD1 as D (5 bases). CDR1 and CDR2 (germline): SNHLY, FYNNEI. V lost 6 bases and J 2 bases, leaving 12 bases between the germline ends. The CDR3 consists of 14 residues.

Only a few counts were recorded for this clone. This chain uses TRBV6-5 with TRBJ1-1; 8 positions agree with TRBD1. The CDR3 has 12 residues. Unmatched junction bases numbered 8, after V lost 6 bases and J lost 11 bases. The germline V gene has CDR1 MNHEY and CDR2 SVGAGI. The CDR3 spells CASSPRTGNAFF. The DNA for the CDR3 is TGTGCCAGCAGCCCCCGGACAGGGAATGCTTTCTTT.